These T cell receptor beta chains were read from a single sample in a study of regulatory T cells in long-lasting Graves disease. TCRdb called the multiplex PCR reads again in MiXCR, with one record for every CDR3 protein. This repertoire shows roughly 250,000 distinct CDR3 sequences, under 20% found once; its top ten account for around 15%. The sample also formed part of further work on T cells in Graves' hyperthyroidism and ophthalmopathy.

Sample: peripheral blood mononuclear cells (PBMCs), taken at new diagnosis, from a patient treated with antithyroid drugs. These receptors all come from a woman aged 25 to 45 with Graves disease. Both conserved end residues are part of each CDR3. A D gene is named only where the DNA matches it firmly. Expanded clones get a size class; other rows say once, few or many, or leave the size out.

d_call j_call clone_size v_call cdr3_aa cdr3_nt
TRBD2 TRBJ2-3 - TRBV20-1 CSARDWGGGGDTQYF TGCAGTGCTAGAGATTGGGGGGGGGGAGGTGATACGCAGTATTTT
- TRBJ2-7 - TRBV5-1 CASSEGAGAYEQYF TGCGCCAGCAGCGAGGGGGCGGGAGCCTACGAGCAGTACTTC
- TRBJ1-3 few TRBV20-1 CSAVGGEGDGNTIYF TGCAGTGCTGTGGGAGGGGAGGGGGACGGAAACACCATATATTTT
TRBD2 TRBJ2-1 few TRBV12-5 CASGAGLADYNEQFF TGTGCTAGTGGTGCGGGACTAGCGGACTACAATGAGCAGTTCTTC
- TRBJ2-1 - TRBV20-1 CSAMKEAGGRWEQFF TGCAGTGCTATGAAAGAGGCGGGCGGGCGCTGGGAGCAGTTCTTC
- TRBJ1-4 - TRBV5-6 CASSPRVGPYATNEKLFF TGTGCCAGCAGCCCCCGGGTGGGGCCTTATGCAACTAATGAAAAACTGTTTTTT
- TRBJ2-7 many TRBV10-3 CAILGSGQPPYEQYF TGTGCCATCTTAGGTTCCGGACAGCCCCCCTACGAGCAGTACTTC
TRBD1 TRBJ2-3 - TRBV6-1 CASRLSPGQFRSSTDTQYF TGTGCCAGCAGGCTATCCCCGGGACAGTTTCGTTCTAGCACAGATACGCAGTATTTT
- TRBJ1-1 many TRBV20-1 CSASYLSPRGTEAFF TGCAGTGCTTCGTACCTCAGCCCTAGGGGAACTGAAGCTTTCTTT
TRBD2 TRBJ2-1 many TRBV11-2 CASSSRLAGEHSYNEQFF TGTGCCAGCAGCTCGCGACTAGCGGGGGAGCACTCCTACAATGAGCAGTTCTTC
- TRBJ1-6 once TRBV7-2 CASRLMAASSYNSPLHF TGTGCCAGCAGATTAATGGCAGCTAGCTCCTATAATTCACCCCTCCACTTT
TRBD2 TRBJ2-5 many TRBV20-1 CSVKAERGVTETQYF TGCAGTGTTAAAGCTGAGCGGGGGGTGACGGAGACCCAGTACTTC
TRBD1 TRBJ2-1 - TRBV27 CATGQGSEQFF TGTGCCACTGGACAGGGGAGTGAGCAGTTCTTC
TRBD2 TRBJ2-5 many TRBV10-3 CAISGSGLKEQETQYF TGTGCCATCAGTGGTTCGGGACTAAAAGAACAAGAGACCCAGTACTTC
- TRBJ2-1 many TRBV20-1 CSARLQYNSYNEQFF TGCAGTGCTAGACTGCAGTACAACTCCTACAATGAGCAGTTCTTC
- TRBJ2-1 - TRBV3-1 CASKDLRNEQFF TGTGCCAGCAAAGACCTCAGAAACGAGCAGTTCTTC
- TRBJ1-2 few TRBV5-6 CASSVGTNYGYTF TGTGCCAGCAGCGTCGGGACTAACTATGGCTACACCTTC
- TRBJ2-7 - TRBV6-1 CASSAEDEQYF TGTGCCAGCAGCGCAGAGGACGAGCAGTACTTC
- TRBJ2-7 many TRBV6-5 CASSYPETDYEQYF TGTGCCAGCAGTTACCCAGAGACAGACTACGAGCAGTACTTC
TRBD1 TRBJ1-4 many TRBV7-2 CASSRGQDEKLFF TGTGCCAGCAGCCGGGGACAGGATGAAAAACTGTTTTTT
- TRBJ1-5 - TRBV7-2 CASSTGLSNQPQHF TGTGCCAGCAGTACAGGGCTTAGCAATCAGCCCCAGCATTTT
- TRBJ2-7 many TRBV6-1 CASSKRDGPYEQYF TGTGCCAGCAGTAAACGGGACGGACCCTACGAGCAGTACTTC
- TRBJ1-5 many TRBV28 CASSLSWGASNQPQHF TGTGCCAGCAGTTTAAGCTGGGGTGCCAGCAATCAGCCCCAGCATTTT
- TRBJ1-2 - TRBV6-2/TRBV6-3 CASSELGGYGGLTDVGYTF TGCGCCAGCAGTGAGCTAGGGGGTTACGGGGGGCTAACTGATGTTGGCTACACCTTC
- TRBJ2-1 many TRBV2 CASRTVSYNEQFF TGTGCCAGCAGGACAGTCTCCTACAATGAGCAGTTCTTC
TRBD1 TRBJ1-1 many TRBV9 CASSVGGGVTEAFF TGTGCCAGCAGCGTAGGAGGGGGCGTAACTGAAGCTTTCTTT
- TRBJ2-2 - TRBV5-1 CASRPVLETGELFF TGCGCCAGCAGACCTGTACTAGAAACCGGGGAGCTGTTTTTT
- TRBJ1-1 many TRBV3-1 CASSPKWVRAKNTEAFF TGTGCCAGCAGCCCGAAGTGGGTACGGGCTAAGAACACTGAAGCTTTCTTT
- TRBJ1-5 many TRBV27 CASSLSRQSNQPQHF TGTGCCAGCAGTTTATCCCGACAGAGCAATCAGCCCCAGCATTTT
- TRBJ2-7 many TRBV7-6 CASSDSGTPMEEQYF TGTGCCAGCAGCGACTCCGGGACACCTATGGAGGAGCAGTACTTC
- TRBJ2-1 - TRBV7-9 CASSLTMGDEQFF TGTGCCAGCAGCTTAACGATGGGCGATGAGCAGTTCTTC
- TRBJ2-1 many TRBV2 CASRGYNEQFF TGTGCCAGCCGGGGATACAATGAGCAGTTCTTC
TRBD1 TRBJ1-1 many TRBV20-1 CSAPGQGETEAFF TGCAGTGCTCCAGGACAGGGGGAAACTGAAGCTTTCTTT
- TRBJ1-2 many TRBV20-1 CSAAPGTNTF TGCAGTGCCGCCCCCGGGACAAACACCTTC
TRBD1 TRBJ1-1 few TRBV25-1 CASSGWGRGRGDTEAFF TGTGCCAGCAGTGGCTGGGGCAGGGGGCGAGGGGACACTGAAGCTTTCTTT
- TRBJ1-1 few TRBV6-1 CASRASGGWTEAFF TGTGCCAGCAGGGCCTCTGGGGGATGGACTGAAGCTTTCTTT
- TRBJ2-7 many TRBV27 CASSLSAEQNEQYF TGTGCCAGCAGTTTATCGGCAGAGCAGAACGAGCAGTACTTC
- TRBJ2-2 many TRBV6-1 CASRDKNTGELFF TGTGCCAGCAGGGACAAGAACACCGGGGAGCTGTTTTTT
TRBD1 TRBJ2-1 - TRBV7-2 CASSFRDREMNEQFF TGTGCCAGCAGCTTCCGGGACAGGGAAATGAATGAGCAGTTCTTC
TRBD2 TRBJ2-2 - TRBV3-1 CASSQGTSTGELFF TGTGCCAGCAGCCAAGGGACTAGCACCGGGGAGCTGTTTTTT
- TRBJ1-5 many TRBV2 CASSERRSNQPQHF TGTGCCAGCAGTGAAAGGCGGAGCAATCAGCCCCAGCATTTT
- TRBJ1-2 many TRBV7-9 CASSLPGGGYGYTF TGTGCCAGCAGTCTACCGGGAGGGGGATATGGCTACACCTTC
- TRBJ2-1 few TRBV4-2 CASSQDRASNEQFF TGTGCCAGCAGCCAAGATAGGGCGTCAAATGAGCAGTTCTTC
TRBD1 TRBJ1-6 - TRBV6-2/TRBV6-3 CASSYSWQGDSPLHF TGTGCCAGCAGTTACTCTTGGCAGGGGGATTCACCCCTCCACTTT
- TRBJ2-4 few TRBV10-1 CASSEFGVGIQYF TGCGCCAGCAGTGAGTTCGGGGTCGGCATTCAGTACTTC
TRBD1 TRBJ2-1 - TRBV15 CATSPQDRRNEQFF TGTGCCACCAGCCCCCAGGACAGGAGGAATGAGCAGTTCTTC
TRBD2 TRBJ2-3 - TRBV3-1 CASSGLAGGTDTQYF TGTGCCAGCAGCGGACTAGCGGGGGGTACAGATACGCAGTATTTT
- TRBJ2-5 many TRBV20-1 CSAFYVRAQETQYF TGCAGTGCCTTTTACGTCAGGGCCCAAGAGACCCAGTACTTC
TRBD2 TRBJ2-1 many TRBV20-1 CSARSSGSRHEQFF TGCAGTGCACGTTCTAGCGGTTCACGCCATGAGCAGTTCTTC
- TRBJ1-1 few TRBV12-5 CASGLIDGLGTEAFF TGTGCTAGTGGTCTCATTGATGGATTGGGCACTGAAGCTTTCTTT
- TRBJ1-1 many TRBV15 CATREGTEAFF TGTGCCACCCGTGAGGGCACTGAAGCTTTCTTT
- TRBJ2-7 - TRBV20-1 CSATPGRGYEQYF TGCAGTGCTACCCCGGGCCGCGGCTACGAGCAGTACTTC
- TRBJ2-1 many TRBV2 CASSRPSYNEQFF TGTGCCAGCAGTCGACCGTCCTACAATGAGCAGTTCTTC
- TRBJ1-5 - TRBV28 CASRGTRQYRPQHF TGTGCCAGCAGGGGGACAAGGCAGTATCGGCCCCAGCATTTT
- TRBJ2-5 many TRBV7-9 CASSFQAGLRETQYF TGTGCCAGCAGCTTTCAGGCAGGGCTAAGGGAGACCCAGTACTTC
TRBD1 TRBJ2-7 many TRBV18 CASSLGQIYEQYF TGCGCCAGCAGCTTGGGACAGATCTACGAGCAGTACTTC
- TRBJ2-6 many TRBV25-1 CASNDERDSGANVLTF TGTGCCAGCAATGATGAGAGGGACTCTGGGGCCAACGTCCTGACTTTC
TRBD1 TRBJ2-3 many TRBV6-2/TRBV6-3 CASSEPTGDSTDTQYF TGTGCCAGCAGCGAACCGACAGGGGACAGCACAGATACGCAGTATTTT
- TRBJ1-2 many TRBV5-5 CASSLAGTGTFYGYTF TGTGCCAGCAGCTTGGCAGGGACGGGGACCTTCTATGGCTACACCTTC